This TCR beta chain comes out of a study of OX40 agonist ivuxolimab in advanced cancers. At the level of the study: Prior anti-PD-1, anti-PD-L1 or anti-CTLA-4 therapy was allowed; approximately 41% had some. Partial responses were seen in three patients, one with hepatocellular carcinoma and two with cutaneous melanoma. Study-level findings and limits: Doses of 0.1 to 3.0 mg/kg were accompanied by clonal expansion of CD4+ and CD8+ blood T cells by week 6.

As for this clone: Its specificity is unknown.

This CDR3 has 15 amino acids. The J segment lost 6 bases and the V segment lost 2 bases, leaving 4 bases of the junction unmatched. Germline V lookup: CDR1 ENHRY, CDR2 SYGVKD. The method was immunoSEQ multiplex PCR; TCRdb's version includes in-frame clones alone and lacks a portion of them. Seen here are around 80,000 clones, about 85% observed once, and the top ten hold about 3%. Anyone with autoimmune disease history or systemic immunosuppression was excluded. This TCR derives from an adult with an advanced solid tumor such as melanoma, head and neck, liver or kidney cancer. This chain links TRBV10-3 with TRBJ1-5; TRBD1 matches at 10 bases. Sample: CD4+ or CD8+ T cells sorted from blood, taken in a trial of the OX40 agonist ivuxolimab. DNA of the CDR3: TGTGCCATCAGTGAGAAGGGACAGGGGAGTCAGCCCCAGCATTTT. Translated, it gives CAISEKGQGSQPQHF.